This TCR beta chain was identified in a study of blood T cell repertoires in COVID-19. The CDR3 contains 15 residues. Germline assignment: CDR1 MNHEY and CDR2 SVGEGT. Trimming pared 1 base from V and 0 bases from J, leaving 9 bases between. The method was immunoSEQ multiplex PCR; TCRdb's version includes in-frame clones alone and lacks a portion of them. Among roughly 200,000 clones listed, approximately 85% were seen once. The sequence was obtained from a woman aged 55-70 years with acute or convalescent COVID-19. The sample consisted of peripheral blood. The chain combines TRBV6-2 or TRBV6-3 with TRBJ2-5, with a tentative D call TRBD2 (5 bases). CDR3 DNA: TGTGCCAGCAGTTACTTACCGGGGAACCAAGAGACCCAGTACTTC. Protein product: CASSYLPGNQETQYF.